These 18 T cell receptor beta chains share one sample of origin, sequenced in a study of molecular identifiers for immune sequencing clone quantification. One entry per CDR3 protein, called by TCRdb with MiXCR from the PCR reads. This sample yields 460,000 or so distinct CDR3 sequences, of which under 30% are seen a single time; 0.76% belongs to the top ten. Material: naive CD8+ T cells from blood, with Jurkat cell RNA spiked in. Subset reported: FACS-sorted CD8+CD4-CCR7+CD45RA+ naive T cells. Source of these receptors: a human donor in good health. Some libraries in this study had Jurkat cell RNA spiked in.

A note on this clonotype: A read error may be the cause here, since a much bigger clone is one base away. The chain combines TRBV6-5 with TRBJ2-3; D ambiguous. The CDR3 loop spans 16 amino acids. V was pared by 6 bases and J by 2 bases, with 18 bases between. CDR1 and CDR2 from the germline V gene are MNHEY and SVGAGI. In nucleotides, the CDR3 is TGTGCCAGCAGCCGCCGAGACTTAACTACCACAGATACGCAGTATTTT. Amino acid sequence: CASSRRDLTTTDTQYF.

As regards this clonotype: A much larger clone differs by one base, so this may be a read error. This chain links TRBV3-1 with TRBJ1-2; D uncertain. Germline loops: CDR1 LGHDT, CDR2 YNNKEL (reference sequence). The CDR3 has 16 residues. V was cut by 2 bases and J by 4 bases, with 17 bases left in between. DNA for the CDR3: TGTGCCAGCAGCCAAAGTCCCCGAGCCCAGACCTATGGCTACACCTTC. This encodes CASSQSPRAQTYGYTF.

With respect to this clonotype: A much larger clone differs by one base, so this may be a read error. This chain joins TRBV7-9 and TRBJ2-3; D is perhaps TRBD1 or TRBD2 (6 bases each). The CDR3 sequence is 15 residues long. The V gene lost 8 bases and the J gene lost 4 bases, with 19 bases spanning the gap. The germline CDR1 and CDR2 sequences are SEHNR and FQNEAQ (reference sequence). The CDR3 bases are TGTGCCAGCGCGTCGGGGGCATTGAATCCAGATACGCAGTATTTT. Protein sequence: CASASGALNPDTQYF. Full variable domain (rest looked up from reference TRBV7-9 and TRBJ2-3): DTGVSQNPRHKITKRGQNVTFRCDPISEHNRLYWYRQTLGQGPEFLTYFQNEAQLEKSRLLSDRFSAERPKGSFSTLEIQRTEQGDSAMYLCASASGALNPDTQYFGPGTRLTVL.

The sample holds a few counts of this clonotype. This rearrangement joins TRBV20-1 to TRBJ2-7; a weak D match, TRBD2 (6 bases). V lost 0 bases and J 5 bases, leaving 14 bases between the germline ends. CDR3 length: 14 amino acids. CDR1 is DFQATT, CDR2 SNEGSKA, per germline (reference sequence). In DNA, the CDR3 is TGCAGTGCTAGAGATCGGGGGAGGATAGACGAGCAGTACTTC. Protein product: CSARDRGRIDEQYF.

This chain connects TRBV5-5 to TRBJ2-3, with D tentatively TRBD1 (5 bases). The CDR3 loop spans 18 amino acids. The germline V gene has CDR1 SGHKS and CDR2 YYEKEE (reference sequence). V was shortened by 4 bases and J by 4 bases, with 25 bases between the two germline ends. CDR3 bases: TGTGCCAGCAGCCCGAATGGGTTGGGCAAATGGGGCCCAGATACGCAGTATTTT. Translating it yields CASSPNGLGKWGPDTQYF.

The chain is built from TRBV5-4 and TRBJ2-5, with D perhaps TRBD1 (5 bases). Germline V gene lookup returns CDR1 SGHNT and CDR2 YYREEE (reference sequence). Between the trimmed V and J ends, which lost 0 bases and 2 bases, there was a span of 8 bases. The CDR3 spans 14 residues. The CDR3 sequence is CASSLEGVQETQYF. The DNA for the CDR3 is TGTGCCAGCAGCTTGGAAGGGGTTCAAGAGACCCAGTACTTC.

In the case of this clonotype: Since a much larger clone is just one base distant, this may be a read error. The conserved phenylalanine or tryptophan is not found at the CDR3 terminus, so this likely reflects a read error. V is TRBV9 and J is TRBJ2-3; no firm D call. Germline V CDR1 and CDR2: SGDLS, YYNGEE. V lost 3 bases and J 2 bases, leaving 7 bases between the germline ends. This CDR3 is 13 amino acids long. DNA for the CDR3: TGTGCCAGCAGCGCCTACTACACAGATACGCAGTATTAT. It translates to CASSAYYTDTQYY.

This chain links TRBV29-1 with TRBJ2-2; TRBD2 matches at 10 bases. Looked up from germline, CDR1 is SQVTM and CDR2 is ANQGSEA. The V gene end was trimmed by 6 bases and the J gene end by 5 bases; junction bases not matched to a gene: 15. This CDR3 has 17 amino acids. Here the CDR3 reads CSVAWPSGGPGTGELFF. DNA for the CDR3: TGCAGCGTCGCCTGGCCTAGCGGGGGCCCGGGGACCGGGGAGCTGTTTTTT.

This clonotype was seen once. Germline is not matched at one junction end, which may reflect a read error. The V and J genes are TRBV7-6 and TRBJ1-5; D remains unclear. The CDR3 runs 15 residues. The germline gives CDR1 SGHVS, CDR2 FNYEAQ. The CDR3 sequence: CAGSSERAGNQPQHF. The DNA of the CDR3 is TGTGCCGGCAGCTCCGAGAGGGCCGGCAATCAGCCCCAGCATTTT.

This chain uses TRBV11-1 with TRBJ2-7; 12 nucleotides match TRBD2. V was pared by 6 bases and J by 2 bases, with 8 bases of the junction left unmatched. Germline V lookup: CDR1 SGHAT, CDR2 FQDESV (reference sequence). This CDR3 is 16 amino acids long. The CDR3 is CASSRLAGAPPYEQYF. The DNA for the CDR3 is TGTGCCAGCAGTAGACTAGCGGGAGCCCCCCCCTACGAGCAGTACTTC.

As regards this clonotype: At one boundary the junction diverges from the germline segment, which might be a read error. CDR3 amino acids: CASSSCMKTEAFF. CDR3 nucleotide sequence: TGTGCCAGTAGCTCATGCATGAAAACTGAAGCTTTCTTT. The rearrangement uses TRBV19 and TRBJ1-1; no firm D call. This CDR3 comprises 13 residues. The germline V gene encodes CDR1 LNHDA and CDR2 SQIVND (reference sequence).

Ten or more counts support this clonotype. V gene TRBV7-6 combines with J gene TRBJ2-2, with TRBD2 matching over 9 bases. Germline CDR1 reads SGHVS; CDR2 reads FNYEAQ. The CDR3 extends over 17 amino acids. V shed 5 bases and J 1 base; nucleotides not matched to a gene: 8. The CDR3 nucleotides read TGTGCCAGCAGCCCAACCCTAGCGGGGTTGAACACCGGGGAGCTGTTTTTT. The encoded protein is CASSPTLAGLNTGELFF.

This clonotype was detected a few times. The genes are TRBV5-4 and TRBJ2-7, with 11 bases aligning to TRBD1. V shed 0 bases and J 4 bases; nucleotides not matched to a gene: 6. CDR1 and CDR2 (germline): SGHNT, YYREEE (reference sequence). This CDR3 is built from 16 residues. The CDR3 nucleotides are TGTGCCAGCAGCTTGGGGTCGGGACAGGGGGGGTACGAGCAGTACTTC. It translates to CASSLGSGQGGYEQYF.

The V call is TRBV6-5, the J call TRBJ2-3; D gene unclear. The CDR3 contains 15 residues. Looked up from germline, CDR1 is MNHEY and CDR2 is SVGAGI. The ends were cut back, 3 bases at V and 0 bases at J, with 10 bases in the middle. The CDR3 nucleotides are TGTGCCAGCAGTTATGAGACAACTAGCACAGATACGCAGTATTTT. It specifies CASSYETTSTDTQYF.

CDR3 nucleotide sequence: TGCGCCAGCAGCCAAGCCAGGCCCGCGGCCAATGAGCAGTTCTTC. Its protein is CASSQARPAANEQFF. This chain joins TRBV4-3 and TRBJ2-1; D is uncertain. Germline-derived CDR1 and CDR2 are LGHNA and YSLEER. Trimming cost V 1 base and J 6 bases, with 13 bases left between them. CDR3 length equals 15 residues.

This clonotype was seen more than once but under ten times. V usage is TRBV4-2 and J usage is TRBJ2-3, with D unclear. Germline values: CDR1 LGHNA, CDR2 YNFKEQ. The CDR3 loop spans 13 amino acids. The germline V and J ends were trimmed by 1 base and 6 bases, with 8 bases remaining between them. The CDR3, as DNA: TGTGCCAGCAGCCAAGGTTCCGTCGATACGCAGTATTTT. Amino acid sequence: CASSQGSVDTQYF.

V gene TRBV9 combines with J gene TRBJ2-7; D is uncertain. There are 14 residues in the CDR3. V was trimmed by 0 bases and J by 0 bases, leaving 7 bases between them. Germline CDR1 is SGDLS and CDR2 is YYNGEE. This CDR3 reads CASSVGKYSYEQYF. Here the CDR3 DNA reads TGTGCCAGCAGCGTAGGGAAATACTCCTACGAGCAGTACTTC.

The rearrangement uses TRBV20-1 and TRBJ2-7; D remains ambiguous. V was clipped by 4 bases and J by 6 bases, with 16 bases between them. The CDR3 covers 13 residues. CDR1 and CDR2 from the germline V gene are DFQATT and SNEGSKA (reference sequence). In DNA form, the CDR3 reads TGCAGTGCTAATCAGGCCAATTTTGGCGAGCAGTACTTC. Encoded protein: CSANQANFGEQYF.